A selection of T cell receptor beta chains follows, all from one sample in a study of T cells in Graves' hyperthyroidism and ophthalmopathy. A single record per CDR3 protein comes from TCRdb applying MiXCR to the multiplex PCR reads. The repertoire holds roughly 300,000 distinct CDR3 sequences, with less than 30% as singletons. Sequenced: blood. The source of these receptors is a man between 40 and 49 years old with Graves' hyperthyroidism that later progressed to Graves' ophthalmopathy. Each CDR3 is given with its conserved first and last residue. The D gene is left open where the match is weak.

d_gene | j_gene | v_gene | CDR3aa
TRBD1 | TRBJ1-1 | TRBV11-1 | CASSQGVTEAFF
- | TRBJ2-7 | TRBV2 | CASSDWSGRSSYEQYF
- | TRBJ1-1 | TRBV2 | CASRLDGMNTEAFF
TRBD2 | TRBJ2-7 | TRBV9 | CASSPYSGRVPYEQYF
- | TRBJ1-1 | TRBV12-3/TRBV12-4 | CASSAEEGGTNTEAFF
- | TRBJ2-6 | TRBV11-1 | CASSLLNGLAGPGANVLTF
- | TRBJ1-5 | TRBV18 | CASSPSGYSNQPQHF
- | TRBJ2-5 | TRBV6-1 | CASSVQQETQYF
- | TRBJ2-5 | TRBV12-3/TRBV12-4 | CASRGYITETQYF
- | TRBJ2-7 | TRBV2 | CASSQDEPVRYEQYF
- | TRBJ2-7 | TRBV12-3/TRBV12-4 | CASSLDWSYEQYF
- | TRBJ1-1 | TRBV29-1 | CSVVPRPEAFF
- | TRBJ1-1 | TRBV20-1 | CSADLQGLNTEAFF
TRBD2 | TRBJ2-2 | TRBV20-1 | CSAPRTSGSSTGELFF
TRBD2 | TRBJ2-7 | TRBV27 | CASSSPQTSGTYEQYF
- | TRBJ2-5 | TRBV20-1 | CSAGFPRMPWAQYF
TRBD2 | TRBJ2-7 | TRBV11-1 | CASSPPLAGDRSYEQYF
- | TRBJ2-5 | TRBV14 | CASSSRGTQYF
- | TRBJ2-5 | TRBV20-1 | CSARADTQETQYF
- | TRBJ2-2 | TRBV7-2 | CASSLKGLHTGELFF
- | TRBJ2-7 | TRBV30 | CAWTTGAGWDEQYF
- | TRBJ1-5 | TRBV2 | CASTQDSNQPQHF
- | TRBJ1-2 | TRBV19 | CASSLYYNTNYGYTF
- | TRBJ2-7 | TRBV19 | CASRGTARDEQYF
- | TRBJ2-7 | TRBV30 | CAWSALTGYEQYF
- | TRBJ2-3 | TRBV20-1 | CSASARGAGTDTQYF